These 24 T cell receptor beta chains came from one sample sequenced in a study of shared clonotypes between healthy human individuals. TCRdb keeps only in-frame clones here, not all; method: immunoSEQ multiplex PCR. The sample gives roughly 500,000 clones, roughly 80% of which show up once; less than 15% is in the top ten. Source material: PBMCs. The receptors were gathered from a woman aged 40 to 50 in good health. Some clones in this sample may be carry-over from other donors' samples.

This chain joins TRBV11-2 and TRBJ1-1; D gene unclear. Germline V CDR1 and CDR2: SGHAT, FQNNGV. This CDR3 spans 17 amino acids. The V gene lost 1 base and the J gene lost 0 bases, with 15 bases spanning the gap. The CDR3 reads CASSLAGSLYMNTEAFF. CDR3 bases: TGTGCCAGCAGCTTAGCCGGGTCCCTATACATGAACACTGAAGCTTTCTTT.

This clone was seen a single time. This specimen includes other DNA sequences encoding the same CDR3. CDR3 coding DNA: TGCAGCGTTGGAAGAGGGGGATCCACAGATACGCAGTATTTT. Protein product: CSVGRGGSTDTQYF. The V call is TRBV29-1, the J call TRBJ2-3; D might be TRBD1 (6 bases). V was clipped by 4 bases and J by 2 bases, with 13 bases between them. The length of the CDR3 is 14 residues. Germline CDR1 reads SQVTM; CDR2 reads ANQGSEA.

This clone was detected ten times or more. The chain recombines TRBV7-9 with TRBJ2-1, with 8 positions matching TRBD2. This CDR3 is 14 amino acids long. CDR1 is SEHNR, CDR2 FQNEAQ, per germline (reference sequence). The junction had 5 bases not matched to a gene; V was cut back by 2 bases and J by 8 bases. CDR3 in amino acids: CASSLSGRADEQFF. The DNA of the CDR3 is TGTGCCAGCAGCTTAAGCGGGAGAGCGGATGAGCAGTTCTTC.

The chain uses TRBV30 and TRBJ1-2; a possible D gene is TRBD1 (5 bases). This CDR3 spans 14 amino acids. Germline V CDR1 and CDR2: GTSNPN, SVGIG (reference sequence). Between the trimmed V and J ends, which lost 2 bases and 0 bases, there was a span of 10 bases. Here the CDR3 DNA reads TGTGCCTGGAGTCCCCAGGGCACTAACTATGGCTACACCTTC. Protein: CAWSPQGTNYGYTF.

This chain links TRBV7-8 with TRBJ1-1, with D hard to call. Germline V gene sequence: CDR1 SGHVS, CDR2 FQNEAQ. Trimming took off 7 bases at V and 0 bases at J, with 12 bases between the two ends. The CDR3 loop spans 14 amino acids. In nucleotides, the CDR3 is TGTGCCAGCACCCCGAGGCGGATGAACACTGAAGCTTTCTTT. The encoded protein is CASTPRRMNTEAFF.

J is TRBJ2-1 and V is TRBV6-1; tentatively, D is TRBD2 (6 bases). Trimming left V 0 bases short and J 12 bases short, with 12 bases between. Germline values: CDR1 MNHNS, CDR2 SASEGT. This CDR3 spans 13 amino acids. In DNA form, the CDR3 reads TGTGCCAGCAGTGAAGCGCGCCTAGCGCGGCAGTTCTTC. It specifies CASSEARLARQFF.

The CDR3 reads CASSLGQEQFF. CDR3 in DNA: TGTGCCAGCAGTTTGGGGCAAGAGCAGTTCTTC. The V and J genes are TRBV6-6 and TRBJ2-1, with a tentative D call TRBD1 (5 bases). The germline gives CDR1 MNHNY, CDR2 SVGAGI (reference sequence). V was shortened by 4 bases and J by 10 bases, with 8 bases between the two germline ends. CDR3 size: 11 residues.

The V gene is TRBV25-1, the J gene TRBJ1-2, with 8 bases identical to TRBD1. CDR1 is MGHDK, CDR2 SYGVNS, per germline. The CDR3 extends over 14 amino acids. Trimming took 6 bases from V and 4 from J; bases not matched to a gene: 7. The CDR3 is CASREDRVGYGYTF. In nucleotides, the CDR3 is TGTGCCAGCAGGGAGGACAGGGTTGGCTATGGCTACACCTTC.

On this clone itself: It is likely a read error: a sequence one base away is far more abundant. This chain uses TRBV30 with TRBJ2-5; 8 positions agree with TRBD2. The trim removed 3 bases at V and 8 bases at J, leaving 5 bases unmatched. CDR1 is GTSNPN and CDR2 is SVGIG in the germline V gene (reference sequence). This CDR3 comprises 12 residues. CDR3 nucleotides: TGTGCCTGGAGCCCCGGGGGGGATACCCAGTACTTC. It encodes CAWSPGGDTQYF.

This clone appeared a single time. The V gene is TRBV27, the J gene TRBJ2-7; 8 positions agree with TRBD2. Trimming at V came to 4 bases and at J to 1 base, leaving 9 bases not matched to a gene. The CDR3 consists of 16 residues. Per the germline V gene, CDR1 is MNHEY and CDR2 is SMNVEV (reference sequence). CDR3 in DNA: TGTGCCAGCAGTTCCCCGGGGGGGGGAAAGTCCTACGAGCAGTACTTC. It is translated as CASSSPGGGKSYEQYF.

The J gene is TRBJ1-3, the V gene TRBV7-6; 7 bases match TRBD1. Trimming cost V 5 bases and J 1 base; bases outside gene matches: 5. CDR3 size: 15 residues. Germline-derived CDR1 and CDR2 are SGHVS and FNYEAQ. The CDR3 DNA follows: TGTGCCAGCAGCAGACAGGGCGGTTCTGGAAACACCATATATTTT. This sequence encodes CASSRQGGSGNTIYF.

The V and J genes are TRBV6-6 and TRBJ2-5; D not resolved. With 11 bases removed from V and 4 bases from J, the gap between germline ends came to 14 bases. The CDR3 extends over 12 amino acids. Per germline, CDR1 MNHNY and CDR2 SVGAGI (reference sequence). This CDR3 is CASKPAGETQYF. CDR3 DNA sequence: TGTGCCTCTAAACCGGCAGGAGAGACCCAGTACTTC.

The chain couples TRBV6-1 to TRBJ2-3, with D perhaps matching TRBD1 (6 bases). The germline V gene has CDR1 MNHNS and CDR2 SASEGT. Between the trimmed V and J ends, which lost 6 bases and 1 base, there was a span of 11 bases. This CDR3 is built from 14 residues. CDR3 sequence (DNA): TGTGCCAGCAGCATAGGGGGACGCACAGATACGCAGTATTTT. Translated, it gives CASSIGGRTDTQYF.

The chain combines TRBV11-2 with TRBJ2-1; no clear D. The ends were cut back, 3 bases at V and 8 bases at J, with 17 bases in the middle. The CDR3 covers 15 residues. Germline CDR1 reads SGHAT; CDR2 reads FQNNGV. The CDR3 DNA reads TGTGCCAGCAGCTTTGCGTGGGCTCCAGGAGATGAGCAGTTCTTC. Translated, it gives CASSFAWAPGDEQFF.

The chain recombines TRBV11-1 with TRBJ2-1; a weak D match, TRBD2 (6 bases). V lost 5 bases, J lost 4 bases, and 15 bases lay in between. This CDR3 spans 15 amino acids. CDR1 is SGHAT, CDR2 FQDESV, per germline (reference sequence). The chain's CDR3 is CASSKRVAAYNEQFF. The CDR3, as DNA: TGTGCCAGCAGCAAAAGGGTAGCGGCGTACAATGAGCAGTTCTTC.

The V gene is TRBV10-3, the J gene TRBJ2-2; D call uncertain. CDR1 and CDR2 (germline): ENHRY, SYGVKD. Trimming pared 10 bases from V and 0 bases from J, leaving 9 bases between. The CDR3 sequence is 13 residues long. Here the CDR3 reads CATRLTNTGELFF. The CDR3 DNA follows: TGTGCCACGCGCTTAACGAACACCGGGGAGCTGTTTTTT.

Notes on this clone: This sample includes further DNA sequences coding for the same CDR3. This rearrangement joins TRBV7-2 to TRBJ2-7; possible D gene TRBD1, 6 bases. The CDR3 loop spans 13 amino acids. CDR1 and CDR2 from the germline V gene are SGHTA and FQGNSA. Deletions cut 0 bases from V and 7 bases from J, with 10 bases between. This CDR3 is CASSLAGGVEQYF. CDR3 in DNA: TGTGCCAGCAGCTTAGCAGGGGGAGTTGAGCAGTACTTC.

The table lists this clone with a few counts. The V and J genes are TRBV27 and TRBJ2-7; TRBD1 matches at 8 bases. The CDR3 totals 13 residues. The trim removed 5 bases at V and 6 bases at J, leaving 6 bases unmatched. Germline CDR1 and CDR2: MNHEY and SMNVEV (reference sequence). The CDR3 coding sequence is TGTGCCAGCAGTCCCAGGGGGCGCGGCGAGCAGTACTTC. This codes for CASSPRGRGEQYF.

This clone has a handful of counts. The rearrangement uses TRBV19 and TRBJ1-1; TRBD1 agrees at 7 bases. The CDR3 is made up of 15 amino acids. The germline gives CDR1 LNHDA, CDR2 SQIVND (reference sequence). J lost 2 bases, V lost 5 bases, and 8 bases had no gene match. The CDR3 sequence is CASSYTDRFNTEAFF. The DNA for the CDR3 is TGTGCCAGTAGTTACACGGACAGGTTCAACACTGAAGCTTTCTTT.

The count of this clone is one. The chain couples TRBV5-1 to TRBJ1-2; D is unclear. The CDR3 length is 13 residues. Trimming pared 3 bases from V and 4 bases from J, leaving 10 bases between. The germline gives CDR1 SGHRS, CDR2 YFSETQ. The CDR3: CASSSHPSYGYTF. DNA for the CDR3: TGCGCCAGCAGCTCCCACCCCTCCTATGGCTACACCTTC.

V gene TRBV30 combines with J gene TRBJ2-7; D remains ambiguous. There are 13 residues in the CDR3. Per germline, CDR1 GTSNPN and CDR2 SVGIG (reference sequence). The V and J ends lost 4 bases and 9 bases respectively, with 19 bases between them. The CDR3 reads CAWTSGPRDVQYF. CDR3 DNA: TGTGCCTGGACTTCCGGTCCGCGTGATGTGCAGTACTTC.

The CDR3 bases are TGTGCCAGCAGCTTAGCCGAGGCAAGCACTGAAGCTTTCTTT. This gives the protein CASSLAEASTEAFF. This chain uses TRBV7-9 with TRBJ1-1; no clear D gene. The germline gives CDR1 SEHNR, CDR2 FQNEAQ (reference sequence). The CDR3 has 14 amino acids. Trimming removed 0 bases at V and 4 bases at J, with 9 bases between.

The gene calls are TRBV11-2 and TRBJ2-1; TRBD2 agrees at 7 bases. This CDR3 is 16 amino acids long. V gave up 4 bases and J gave up 5 bases; unmatched junction bases: 11. Looked up from germline, CDR1 is SGHAT and CDR2 is FQNNGV. The chain's CDR3 is CASSYHGAGVHNEQFF. In DNA form, the CDR3 reads TGTGCCAGCAGCTATCATGGGGCGGGAGTACACAATGAGCAGTTCTTC. Filled out from reference TRBV11-2 and TRBJ2-1, the complete variable domain reads EAGVAQSPRYKIIEKRQSVAFWCNPISGHATLYWYQQILGQGPKLLIQFQNNGVVDDSQLPKDRFSAERLKGVDSTLKIQPAKLEDSAVYLCASSYHGAGVHNEQFFGPGTRLTVL.

Turning to this clone: A much larger clone differs by one base, so this may be a read error. The chain links TRBV29-1 to TRBJ2-7, with 10 bases fitting TRBD1. V shed 1 base, J shed 6 bases, and the junction held 6 bases outside the gene matches. Germline V gene sequence: CDR1 SQVTM, CDR2 ANQGSEA. The CDR3 is 14 amino acids. The CDR3 protein is CSVEGDRGLGEQYF. CDR3 DNA sequence: TGCAGCGTTGAAGGAGACAGGGGGCTCGGCGAGCAGTACTTC.